Each of the 7 T cell receptor beta chains below was sequenced from the same sample in a study of identical twins. Via MiXCR, TCRdb re-called the 5' RACE reads, giving one row per CDR3 protein. The data contain about 720,000 distinct CDR3 sequences, about 20% of them singletons. The same data also went into a second study, on T cells expressing NK-cell markers.

Sequencing input: PBMCs. Source of these receptors: a woman between 18 and 29 years old in good health.

This clonotype was seen only a few times. The genes are TRBV7-9 and TRBJ2-7; tentative D call: TRBD2 (6 bases). The CDR3 has 15 amino acids. V dropped 5 bases and J dropped 0 bases, with 14 bases sitting between them. CDR1 and CDR2 (germline): SEHNR, FQNEAQ (reference sequence). CDR3 region: CASSPQGGTSYEQYF. Here the CDR3 DNA reads TGTGCCAGCAGCCCCCAAGGAGGGACCTCCTACGAGCAGTACTTC.

This clonotype has a single count. The chain joins TRBV12-3 or TRBV12-4 to TRBJ2-1; a weak D match, TRBD2 (5 bases). This CDR3 region has 15 residues. Trimming pared 7 bases from V and 0 bases from J, leaving 13 bases between. The CDR3 sequence: CASIEGGSSYNEQFF. The DNA for the CDR3 is TGTGCCAGCATCGAGGGCGGAAGCTCCTACAATGAGCAGTTCTTC.

This clonotype was observed a few times. The V and J genes are TRBV5-6 and TRBJ1-2; 9 positions match TRBD1. The CDR3 is made up of 17 amino acids. The ends lost 1 base at V and 4 bases at J; junction bases unmatched: 11. Germline lookup yields CDR1 SGHDT and CDR2 YYEEEE. The CDR3 is CASSLLLTTTGGYGYTF. The CDR3 DNA sequence: TGTGCCAGCAGCTTGCTCCTCACTACGACAGGGGGCTATGGCTACACCTTC.

This clonotype has only a few counts. The chain has TRBV29-1 and TRBJ2-5; 8 nucleotides align to TRBD1. V shed 3 bases, J shed 2 bases, and the junction held 5 bases outside the gene matches. Germline V gene data show CDR1 as SQVTM and CDR2 as ANQGSEA. The CDR3 is 14 amino acids. In DNA form, the CDR3 reads TGCAGCGTTGAGCCGACAGGGGCGCAAGAGACCCAGTACTTC. Its protein is CSVEPTGAQETQYF.

The V and J genes are TRBV12-3 or TRBV12-4 and TRBJ2-2; 9 nucleotides line up with TRBD1. J gave up 6 bases and V 7 bases, and 12 bases lay outside the gene matches. This CDR3 region has 16 residues. CDR3 DNA sequence: TGTGCCAGCACAAGGGCTGGGACAGGGTACGCCGGGGAGCTGTTTTTT. Amino acids: CASTRAGTGYAGELFF.

The V call is TRBV7-2, the J call TRBJ1-5; TRBD1 matches 7 bases. V lost 6 bases, J lost 10 bases, and 12 bases stayed unmatched. CDR1 SGHTA and CDR2 FQGNSA come from the germline V gene. This CDR3 comprises 14 residues. CDR3 nucleotide sequence: TGTGCCAGCAGTCTGACCGGGACAGTGGGACCCCAGCATTTT. As protein: CASSLTGTVGPQHF.

This clonotype has a handful of counts. The chain has TRBV29-1 and TRBJ1-1, with D uncertain. The V gene's germline CDR1 is SQVTM and CDR2 ANQGSEA. The CDR3 extends over 13 amino acids. Trimming pared 4 bases from V and 1 base from J, leaving 10 bases between. CDR3 DNA: TGCAGCGTTGGAAGGACCTCGAACACTGAAGCTTTCTTT. Translating it yields CSVGRTSNTEAFF.